What follows is one T cell receptor (beta chain) and its context. Its antigen is still unknown. The V end lost 4 bases, the J end lost 7 bases, and 13 bases lay between the germline ends. The CDR3 contains 13 residues. Germline assignment: CDR1 MNHEY and CDR2 SMNVEV (reference sequence). The sample comes from a study of T cell responses to AZD1222 COVID-19 vaccine. Using immunoSEQ multiplex PCR, the repertoire was profiled, and TCRdb retains in-frame clones only, with some absent. Of 100,000 or so clones in the sample, about nine tenths were seen once. Study results and limitations: A mostly white British donor set with more females was recruited, and clonal diversity was possibly underestimated. In the spike-specific TCR repertoire, nearly half reportedly target unmutated variant regions. There were vaccine-associated CD4 TCRs across spike, dominant at 160-218 and 743-854. Compared with day 0, the breadth and depth of the Spike-specific TCR repertoire rose significantly after two doses of AZD1222.

The specimen was peripheral blood, collected on day 0 of AZD1222 vaccination. The chain has TRBV27 and TRBJ1-2; no definite D call. This sequence was found in an adult in good health. The CDR3 region is CASSSGPWSGYTF. CDR3 coding DNA: TGTGCCAGCAGTTCCGGACCGTGGAGTGGCTACACCTTC.